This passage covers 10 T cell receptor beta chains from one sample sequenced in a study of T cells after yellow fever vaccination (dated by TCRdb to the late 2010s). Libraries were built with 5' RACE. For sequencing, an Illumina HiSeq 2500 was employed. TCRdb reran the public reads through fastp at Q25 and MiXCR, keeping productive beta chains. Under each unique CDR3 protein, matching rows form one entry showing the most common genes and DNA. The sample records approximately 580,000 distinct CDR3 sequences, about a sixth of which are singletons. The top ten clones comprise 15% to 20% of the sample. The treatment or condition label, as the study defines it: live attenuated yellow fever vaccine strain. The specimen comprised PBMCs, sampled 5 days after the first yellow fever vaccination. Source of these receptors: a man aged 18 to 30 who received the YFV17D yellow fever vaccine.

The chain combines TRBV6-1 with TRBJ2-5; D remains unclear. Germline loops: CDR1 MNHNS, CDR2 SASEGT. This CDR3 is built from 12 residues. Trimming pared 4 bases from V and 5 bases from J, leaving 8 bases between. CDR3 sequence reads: CASSVDGETQYF. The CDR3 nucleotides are TGTGCCAGCAGTGTAGACGGGGAGACCCAGTACTTC.

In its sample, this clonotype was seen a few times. In nucleotides, the CDR3 is TGTGCCACCAGCAGACGCGGGGGGCAAGAGACCCAGTACTTC. Its translation is CATSRRGGQETQYF. The chain combines TRBV15 with TRBJ2-5, with TRBD2 identical over 8 bases. V shed 2 bases, J shed 2 bases, and the junction held 1 base outside the gene matches. The CDR3 loop spans 14 amino acids. Germline CDR1 reads LNHNV; CDR2 reads YYDKDF (reference sequence). The whole variable domain, remainder taken from reference TRBV15 and TRBJ2-5, is DAMVIQNPRYQVTQFGKPVTLSCSQTLNHNVMYWYQQKSSQAPKLLFHYYDKDFNNEADTPDNFQSRRPNTSFCFLDIRSPGLGDTAMYLCATSRRGGQETQYFGPGTRLLVL.

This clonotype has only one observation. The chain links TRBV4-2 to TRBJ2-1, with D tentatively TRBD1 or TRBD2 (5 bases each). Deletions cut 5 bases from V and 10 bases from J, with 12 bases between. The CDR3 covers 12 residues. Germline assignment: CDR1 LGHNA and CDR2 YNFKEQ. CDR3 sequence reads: CASSYPEGEQFF. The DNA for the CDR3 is TGTGCCAGCAGCTACCCCGAGGGGGAGCAGTTCTTC.

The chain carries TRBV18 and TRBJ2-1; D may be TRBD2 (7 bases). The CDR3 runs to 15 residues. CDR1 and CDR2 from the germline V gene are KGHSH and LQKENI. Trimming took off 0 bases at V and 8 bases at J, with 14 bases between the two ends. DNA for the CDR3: TGTGCCAGCTCACCACCCGGGGGGCTTAGGGATGAGCAGTTCTTC. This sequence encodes CASSPPGGLRDEQFF.

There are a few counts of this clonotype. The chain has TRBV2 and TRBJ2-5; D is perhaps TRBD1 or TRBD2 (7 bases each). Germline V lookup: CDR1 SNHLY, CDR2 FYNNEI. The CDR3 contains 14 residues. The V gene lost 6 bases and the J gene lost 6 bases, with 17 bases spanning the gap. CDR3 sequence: CASSLQGRGKTQYF. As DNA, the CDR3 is TGTGCCAGCAGCTTACAGGGGAGGGGTAAGACCCAGTACTTC.

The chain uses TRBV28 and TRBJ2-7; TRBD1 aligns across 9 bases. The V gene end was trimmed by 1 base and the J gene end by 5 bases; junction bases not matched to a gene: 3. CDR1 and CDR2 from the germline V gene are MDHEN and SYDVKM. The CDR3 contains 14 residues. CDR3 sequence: CASSLSDRGDEQYV. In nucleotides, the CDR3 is TGTGCCAGCAGTTTATCGGACAGGGGAGACGAGCAGTACGTC.

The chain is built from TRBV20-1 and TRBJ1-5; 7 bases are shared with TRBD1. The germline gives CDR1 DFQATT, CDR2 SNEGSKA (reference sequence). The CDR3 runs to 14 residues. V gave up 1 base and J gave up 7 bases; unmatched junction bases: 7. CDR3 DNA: TGCAGTGCTAGAGCCCGTACAGGGGCACAGCCCCAGCATTTT. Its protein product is CSARARTGAQPQHF.

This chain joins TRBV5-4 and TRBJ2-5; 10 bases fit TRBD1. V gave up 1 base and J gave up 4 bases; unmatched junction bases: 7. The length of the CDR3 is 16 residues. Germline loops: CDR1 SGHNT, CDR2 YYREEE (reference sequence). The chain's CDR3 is CASSLSPGQGRETQYF. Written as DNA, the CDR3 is TGTGCCAGCAGCTTGAGCCCGGGACAGGGGAGAGAGACCCAGTACTTC.

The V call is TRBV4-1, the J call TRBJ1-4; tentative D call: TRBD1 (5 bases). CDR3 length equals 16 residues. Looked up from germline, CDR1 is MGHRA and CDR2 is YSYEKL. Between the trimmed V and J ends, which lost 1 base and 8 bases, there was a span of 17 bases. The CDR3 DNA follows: TGCGCCAGCAGCCAAGTGTCGGCAGAAGGGGACGAAAAACTGTTTTTT. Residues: CASSQVSAEGDEKLFF.

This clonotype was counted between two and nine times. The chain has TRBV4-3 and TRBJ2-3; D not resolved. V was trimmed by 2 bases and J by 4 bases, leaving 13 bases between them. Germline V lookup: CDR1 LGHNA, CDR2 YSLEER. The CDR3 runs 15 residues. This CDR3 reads CASSQLRLPSDTQYF. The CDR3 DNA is TGCGCCAGCAGCCAATTACGGCTTCCCTCAGATACGCAGTATTTT.